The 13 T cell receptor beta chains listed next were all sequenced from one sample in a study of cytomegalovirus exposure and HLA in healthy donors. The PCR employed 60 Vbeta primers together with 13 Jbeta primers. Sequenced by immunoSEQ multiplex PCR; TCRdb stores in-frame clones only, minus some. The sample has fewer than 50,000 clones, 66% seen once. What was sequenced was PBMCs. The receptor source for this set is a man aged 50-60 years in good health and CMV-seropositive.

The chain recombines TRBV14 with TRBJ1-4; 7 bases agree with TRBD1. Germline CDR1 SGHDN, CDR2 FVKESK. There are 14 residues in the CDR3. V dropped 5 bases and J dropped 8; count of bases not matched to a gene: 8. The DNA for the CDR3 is TGTGCCAGCAGCACGGACAGGTTCCGGGAAAAACTGTTTTTT. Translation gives CASSTDRFREKLFF.

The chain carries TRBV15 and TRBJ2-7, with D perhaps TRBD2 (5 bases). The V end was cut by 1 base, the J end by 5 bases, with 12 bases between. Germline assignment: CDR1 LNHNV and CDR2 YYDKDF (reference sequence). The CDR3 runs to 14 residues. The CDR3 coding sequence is TGTGCCACCAGCAGAGGACGGGGTGACCACGAGCAGTACTTC. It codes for CATSRGRGDHEQYF.

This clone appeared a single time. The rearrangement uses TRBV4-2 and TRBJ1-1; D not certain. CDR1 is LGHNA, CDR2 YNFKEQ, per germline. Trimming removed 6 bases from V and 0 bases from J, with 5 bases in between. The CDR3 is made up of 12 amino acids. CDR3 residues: CASSQMNTEAFF. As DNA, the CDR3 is TGTGCCAGCAGTCAGATGAACACTGAAGCTTTCTTT.

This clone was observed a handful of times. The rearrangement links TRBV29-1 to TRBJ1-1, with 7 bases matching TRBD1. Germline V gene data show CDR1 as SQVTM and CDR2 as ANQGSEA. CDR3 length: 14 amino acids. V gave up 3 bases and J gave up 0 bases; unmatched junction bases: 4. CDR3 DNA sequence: TGCAGCGTTGACGGACAGGCCATGAACACTGAAGCTTTCTTT. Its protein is CSVDGQAMNTEAFF.

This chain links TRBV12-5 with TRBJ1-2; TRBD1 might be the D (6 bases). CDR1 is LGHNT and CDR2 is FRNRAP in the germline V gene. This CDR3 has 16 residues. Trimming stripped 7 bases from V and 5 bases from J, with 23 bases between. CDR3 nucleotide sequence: TGTGCTAGTGACACCATACAAACCGGGGGGCAATATGGCTACACCTTC. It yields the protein CASDTIQTGGQYGYTF.

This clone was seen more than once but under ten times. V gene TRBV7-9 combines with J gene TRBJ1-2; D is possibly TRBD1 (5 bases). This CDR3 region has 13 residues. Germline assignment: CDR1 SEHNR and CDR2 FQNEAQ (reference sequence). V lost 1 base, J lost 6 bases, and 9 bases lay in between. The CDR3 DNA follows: TGTGCCAGCAGCTTAGTCAGGGCGGATGGCTACACCTTC. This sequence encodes CASSLVRADGYTF.

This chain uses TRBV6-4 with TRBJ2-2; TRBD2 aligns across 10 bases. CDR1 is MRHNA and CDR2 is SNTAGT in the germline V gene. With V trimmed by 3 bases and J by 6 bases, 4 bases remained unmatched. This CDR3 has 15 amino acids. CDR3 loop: CASSETSGNSGELFF. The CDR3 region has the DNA TGTGCCAGCAGTGAAACTAGCGGGAATTCCGGGGAGCTGTTTTTT.

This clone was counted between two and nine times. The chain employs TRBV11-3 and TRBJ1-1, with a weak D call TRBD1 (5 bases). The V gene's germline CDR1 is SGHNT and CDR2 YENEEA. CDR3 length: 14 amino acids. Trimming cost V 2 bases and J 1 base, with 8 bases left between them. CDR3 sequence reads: CASSLTGGNTEAFF. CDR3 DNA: TGTGCCAGCAGCTTAACAGGCGGGAACACTGAAGCTTTCTTT.

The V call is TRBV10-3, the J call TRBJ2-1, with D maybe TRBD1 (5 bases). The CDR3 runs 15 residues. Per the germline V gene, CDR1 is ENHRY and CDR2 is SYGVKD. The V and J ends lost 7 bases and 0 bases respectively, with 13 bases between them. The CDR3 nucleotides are TGTGCCATCAAGCCGACAGATTACTCCTACAATGAGCAGTTCTTC. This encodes CAIKPTDYSYNEQFF.

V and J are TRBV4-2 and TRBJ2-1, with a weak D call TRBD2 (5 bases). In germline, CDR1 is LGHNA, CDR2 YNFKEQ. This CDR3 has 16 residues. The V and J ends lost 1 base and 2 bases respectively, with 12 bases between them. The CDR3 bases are TGTGCCAGCAGCCAAGTACTAGATATCCCCTACAATGAGCAGTTCTTC. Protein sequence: CASSQVLDIPYNEQFF.

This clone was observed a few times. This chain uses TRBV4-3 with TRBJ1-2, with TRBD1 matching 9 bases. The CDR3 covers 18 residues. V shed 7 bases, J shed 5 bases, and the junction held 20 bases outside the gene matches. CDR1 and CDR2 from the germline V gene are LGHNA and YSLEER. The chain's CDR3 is CASINRDRAIIRVYGYTF. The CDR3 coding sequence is TGCGCCAGCATCAACCGGGACAGGGCTATCATAAGAGTGTATGGCTACACCTTC.

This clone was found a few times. CDR3 DNA: TGTGCCAGTACTCTCAGGGCGTCTAATGAAAAACTGTTTTTT. Protein sequence: CASTLRASNEKLFF. This chain links TRBV19 with TRBJ1-4; possibly TRBD1 for D (5 bases). The length of the CDR3 is 14 residues. Trimming removed 7 bases at V and 3 bases at J, with 12 bases between. Germline CDR1 LNHDA, CDR2 SQIVND (reference sequence).

The CDR3 bases are TGTGCCAGCAGCCGACAGGGGACGCAGTATTTT. This translates into CASSRQGTQYF. The chain combines TRBV5-4 with TRBJ2-3, with TRBD1 matching over 8 bases. Germline trimming cut 4 bases from V and 9 bases from J; bases unmatched to any gene: 1. The CDR3 runs to 11 residues. CDR1 SGHNT and CDR2 YYREEE come from the germline V gene (reference sequence).